This is a list of T cell receptor beta chains from one sample in a study of blood T cell repertoires in COVID-19. Using immunoSEQ multiplex PCR, the repertoire was profiled, and TCRdb retains in-frame clones only, with some absent. Of roughly 210,000 clones in the sample, 88% were seen once. Sequencing was carried out using peripheral blood. The origin of the receptors is a man between 65 and 85 years old with acute or convalescent COVID-19. Each CDR3 is given with its conserved first and last residue. A D gene is named only where the DNA matches it firmly. Only part of the rows carry a size: once, few, many, or a class if the clone is expanded.

CDR3nt: TGCGCCAGCAGCGGGCCAGCCGGGACTAGCGGGAGCGAGACCCAGTACTTC
CDR3aa: CASSGPAGTSGSETQYF
d_gene: TRBD2
j_gene: TRBJ2-5
abundance: few
v_gene: TRBV4-1

CDR3nt: TGTGCCAGCAGCCCAGGACAGGTCCTTGACTATGGCTACACCTTC
CDR3aa: CASSPGQVLDYGYTF
d_gene: TRBD1
j_gene: TRBJ1-2
abundance: -
v_gene: TRBV3-1/TRBV3-2

CDR3nt: TGTGCCAGCAGCCAAGTCATGGCAGTCGGGGAGCTGTTTTTT
CDR3aa: CASSQVMAVGELFF
d_gene: -
j_gene: TRBJ2-2
abundance: few
v_gene: TRBV14

CDR3nt: TGTGCCACCAGTGAAAGACAGGGTTGGGGTGAGCAGTTCTTC
CDR3aa: CATSERQGWGEQFF
d_gene: TRBD1
j_gene: TRBJ2-1
abundance: -
v_gene: TRBV24-1

CDR3nt: TGCGCCAGCAGCTTGCTAGCTGTAGATACGCAGTATTTT
CDR3aa: CASSLLAVDTQYF
d_gene: -
j_gene: TRBJ2-3
abundance: -
v_gene: TRBV5-1

CDR3nt: TGTGCCAGCAGCTTTTGGGTAGGGGGGGAATCACCCCTCCACTTT
CDR3aa: CASSFWVGGESPLHF
d_gene: -
j_gene: TRBJ1-6
abundance: -
v_gene: TRBV7-9

CDR3nt: TGTGCCTGGAGTGTCACCGGACTAGTAAACTACGAGCAGTACTTC
CDR3aa: CAWSVTGLVNYEQYF
d_gene: TRBD2
j_gene: TRBJ2-7
abundance: once
v_gene: TRBV30

CDR3nt: TGTGCCAGCAGCCGGGCGGGCCAAGAGACCCAGTACTTC
CDR3aa: CASSRAGQETQYF
d_gene: -
j_gene: TRBJ2-5
abundance: once
v_gene: TRBV5-4

CDR3nt: TGTGCCAGCAGAGGTATTGTGGGAGCCTCCTCCTACGAGCAGTACTTC
CDR3aa: CASRGIVGASSYEQYF
d_gene: -
j_gene: TRBJ2-7
abundance: once
v_gene: TRBV27

CDR3nt: TGTGCCAGCAGCGGACAGGCCCTACGTGGGCAGTACTTC
CDR3aa: CASSGQALRGQYF
d_gene: TRBD1
j_gene: TRBJ2-7
abundance: few
v_gene: TRBV19

CDR3nt: TGTGCCAGCAGCATCGGACTTATCAAAGAGACCCAGTACTTC
CDR3aa: CASSIGLIKETQYF
d_gene: -
j_gene: TRBJ2-5
abundance: once
v_gene: TRBV21-1

CDR3nt: TGTGCCAGCAGAGGACTAGCGGGAGTCGGGGAGCAGTACTTC
CDR3aa: CASRGLAGVGEQYF
d_gene: TRBD2
j_gene: TRBJ2-7
abundance: -
v_gene: TRBV6-5

CDR3nt: TGTGCCTGGAGGACGGGACTAGCGGGAGCTCGGTTCTTC
CDR3aa: CAWRTGLAGARFF
d_gene: TRBD2
j_gene: TRBJ2-1
abundance: -
v_gene: TRBV30

CDR3nt: TGTGCCAGTACTGGACATAATAATTCACCCCTCCACTTT
CDR3aa: CASTGHNNSPLHF
d_gene: -
j_gene: TRBJ1-6
abundance: -
v_gene: TRBV19

CDR3nt: TGCGCCAGCAGCTTGATTGGGAGGGGAGAGACCCAGTACTTC
CDR3aa: CASSLIGRGETQYF
d_gene: TRBD2
j_gene: TRBJ2-5
abundance: -
v_gene: TRBV5-1

CDR3nt: TGTGCCAGCAGCCCCCGGGAGGGGGGCACAGATACGCAGTATTTT
CDR3aa: CASSPREGGTDTQYF
d_gene: TRBD2
j_gene: TRBJ2-3
abundance: -
v_gene: TRBV5-4

CDR3nt: TGTGCCAGCTCACCCCAGGGGCAGGGGGCCTACGAGCAGTACTTC
CDR3aa: CASSPQGQGAYEQYF
d_gene: TRBD1
j_gene: TRBJ2-7
abundance: -
v_gene: TRBV18